The TCR beta chain under discussion was sequenced for a study of CXCR3-negative and CXCR3-positive naive CD8 T cells. As for the study in general: Per-library TRB read counts averaged about 1.5 +/- 0.3 million, adding up to some 150 million in total.

The CDR3 sequence is 13 residues long. Per germline, CDR1 SEHNR and CDR2 FQNEAQ (reference sequence). UMI-labeled 5' RACE TRB cDNA libraries were prepared from the cells. Reprocessing the 5' RACE reads, TCRdb reports a single entry for every CDR3 protein and omits DNA. The sample's table shows some 130,000 distinct CDR3 sequences. Study conclusions and caveats: Similar TRBV-TRBJ usage was seen in naive cells (both CXCR3-negative and CXCR3-positive), but memory cells differed.

Per CD8+ T cell subset, triplicate sorts of 250,000 to 350,000 cells each were done. Concerning this clonotype: The antigen remains undetermined.

This TCR came from a human donor in good health. Some clones in this sample may be carry-over from other donors' samples. The sample taken for sequencing was naive CXCR3- CD8+ T cells from blood. Subset denoted: CD45RO-CCR7+CD27+CD95- naive CD8+ T cells lacking CXCR3 (TNR3-). The rearrangement joins TRBV7-9 to TRBJ2-7; the D call of TRBD1 rests on TCRdb alone, since no DNA is present to check it. The CDR3 loop is CASIGTGYHEQYF.